One and the same sample provided the 21 T cell receptor beta chains below, sequenced in a study of vaccination and CD4 T cells after COVID-19. Which antigens these TCRs recognize remains unknown. The Oncomine TCR Beta short-read assay was what sequenced the DNA obtained from cultured CD4+ T cells. One entry per CDR3 protein, called by TCRdb with MiXCR from the PCR reads. The repertoire consists of 9,500 to 15,000 distinct CDR3 sequences, with 50% to 75% occurring once and the leading ten covering 7.5% to 8.5%. Treatment described: approximately 10-day PBMC culture with coronavirus spike peptide pools or control peptides (ViraFEST assay). Source material: CD4+ T cells from blood, cultured in vitro. Every receptor here comes from a human donor who had recovered from COVID-19.

This chain connects TRBV2 to TRBJ1-5; perhaps TRBD1 as D (5 bases). V lost 5 bases and J lost 4, with 15 bases in between. The CDR3 contains 15 residues. CDR1 SNHLY and CDR2 FYNNEI come from the germline V gene. CDR3 loop: CASSIGAQGNQPQHF. The CDR3 DNA follows: TGTGCCAGCAGTATCGGGGCGCAGGGTAATCAGCCCCAGCATTTT.

This clonotype came up a few times. V and J are TRBV7-2 and TRBJ2-7; 8 bases match TRBD1. Germline loops: CDR1 SGHTA, CDR2 FQGNSA. The CDR3 is 14 residues long. The V segment lost 5 bases and the J segment 3 bases; nucleotides outside the gene matches: 6. The CDR3 loop reads CASSRRTGIYEQYF. In DNA, the CDR3 is TGTGCCAGCAGCCGACGGACAGGGATCTACGAGCAGTACTTC.

The table lists this clonotype with a count of one. The genes are TRBV7-9 and TRBJ2-5; TRBD2 agrees at 10 bases. CDR1 is SEHNR and CDR2 is FQNEAQ in the germline V gene (reference sequence). V lost 3 bases, J lost 5 bases, and 3 bases stayed unmatched. This CDR3 contains 14 residues. The CDR3: CASSFPGLAETQYF. The CDR3 DNA sequence: TGTGCCAGCAGCTTCCCGGGACTAGCGGAGACCCAGTACTTC.

The chain recombines TRBV6-1 with TRBJ2-1; 10 bases fit TRBD2. CDR3 size: 13 residues. Germline V CDR1 and CDR2: MNHNS, SASEGT. The trim removed 6 bases at V and 4 bases at J, leaving 0 bases unmatched. CDR3 amino acids: CASRAGGYNEQFF. The CDR3 DNA sequence: TGTGCCAGCAGAGCGGGAGGGTACAATGAGCAGTTCTTC.

Within the sample, this clonotype is medium-sized. This chain joins TRBV20-1 and TRBJ2-1; D remains ambiguous. CDR1 and CDR2 (germline): DFQATT, SNEGSKA (reference sequence). This CDR3 is built from 11 residues. V lost 4 bases, J lost 9 bases, and 10 bases lay in between. The CDR3 spells CSATEPVEQFF. In DNA, the CDR3 is TGCAGTGCTACCGAGCCGGTTGAGCAGTTCTTC.

This clonotype turned up a few times. The chain couples TRBV6-5 to TRBJ2-5; either TRBD1 or TRBD2 may supply D (5 bases each). The CDR3 extends over 14 amino acids. From germline, CDR1 is MNHEY and CDR2 SVGAGI. V lost 0 bases to trimming and J lost 4 bases, with 9 bases between them. The CDR3 DNA follows: TGTGCCAGCAGTTACTCGATTGGGGGAGAGACCCAGTACTTC. Residues: CASSYSIGGETQYF.

The chain joins TRBV15 to TRBJ1-2; D gene unclear. V shed 1 base and J shed 7 bases, with 7 bases lying between them. The length of the CDR3 is 12 residues. Per germline, CDR1 LNHNV and CDR2 YYDKDF (reference sequence). CDR3 amino acids: CATSRVAGGYTF. In nucleotides, the CDR3 is TGTGCCACCAGCAGAGTGGCGGGTGGCTACACCTTC.

This chain connects TRBV6-1 to TRBJ1-2; D unclear. CDR1 is MNHNS, CDR2 SASEGT, per germline. V shed 7 bases and J shed 3 bases, with 6 bases lying between them. This CDR3 is 11 amino acids long. In DNA form, the CDR3 reads TGTGCCAGCACCCTTCACTATGGCTACACCTTC. Protein: CASTLHYGYTF.

The V and J genes are TRBV20-1 and TRBJ1-5; no definite D call. The V gene lost 6 bases and the J gene lost 2 bases, with 14 bases spanning the gap. CDR1 is DFQATT, CDR2 SNEGSKA, per germline (reference sequence). This CDR3 contains 14 residues. The DNA of the CDR3 is TGCAGTGCACGGGCCCCTGAGGGCAATCAGCCCCAGCATTTT. Translation: CSARAPEGNQPQHF.

The gene calls are TRBV18 and TRBJ1-2, with 7 bases identical to TRBD1. The J segment lost 3 bases and the V segment lost 9 bases, leaving 7 bases of the junction unmatched. CDR1 and CDR2 from the germline V gene are KGHSH and LQKENI. The CDR3 loop spans 13 amino acids. This CDR3 reads CASTGAQDYGYTF. CDR3 coding DNA: TGTGCCAGTACAGGGGCCCAGGACTATGGCTACACCTTC.

The chain combines TRBV20-1 with TRBJ1-2; D ambiguous. Between the trimmed V and J ends, which lost 3 bases and 3 bases, there was a span of 14 bases. The CDR3 spans 14 residues. Germline CDR1 and CDR2: DFQATT and SNEGSKA (reference sequence). CDR3 nucleotides: TGCAGTGCTAGGGTCCCAGTAGGGCACTATGGCTACACCTTC. It is translated as CSARVPVGHYGYTF.

This chain uses TRBV7-6 with TRBJ2-5, with D perhaps TRBD1 or TRBD2 (6 bases each). The V gene's germline CDR1 is SGHVS and CDR2 FNYEAQ. The V gene lost 5 bases and the J gene lost 5 bases, with 18 bases spanning the gap. The CDR3 totals 15 residues. CDR3 amino acids: CASSLLARGQETQYF. CDR3 DNA: TGTGCCAGCAGCCTTCTAGCCCGGGGGCAGGAGACCCAGTACTTC. The full variable domain, in which reference TRBV7-6 and TRBJ2-5 provide the parts outside the CDR3, is GAGVSQSPRYKVTKRGQDVALRCDPISGHVSLYWYRQALGQGPEFLTYFNYEAQQDKSGLPNDRFSAERPEGSISTLTIQRTEQRDSAMYRCASSLLARGQETQYFGPGTRLLVL.

V is TRBV24-1 and J is TRBJ2-3; possibly TRBD2 for D (5 bases). Trimming left V 7 bases short and J 2 bases short, with 21 bases between. Germline lookup yields CDR1 KGHDR and CDR2 SFDVKD. The CDR3 loop spans 17 amino acids. DNA for the CDR3: TGTGCCACCAGCAGACCCGAGACGGTCGGACTCACAGATACGCAGTATTTT. Translation: CATSRPETVGLTDTQYF.

The chain links TRBV2 to TRBJ2-7, with 7 bases that match TRBD2. The CDR3 covers 12 residues. Germline CDR1 is SNHLY and CDR2 is FYNNEI. J gave up 2 bases and V 6 bases, and 1 base lay outside the gene matches. CDR3 protein: CASRGGAYEQYF. The DNA of the CDR3 is TGTGCCAGCAGGGGGGGGGCCTACGAGCAGTACTTC.

CDR3 region: CAWSHTNTIYF. The CDR3 DNA reads as TGTGCCTGGAGTCACACGAACACCATATATTTT. The chain employs TRBV30 and TRBJ1-3; no definite D call. Germline V CDR1 and CDR2: GTSNPN, SVGIG (reference sequence). The CDR3 contains 11 residues. Trimming pared 2 bases from V and 7 bases from J, leaving 6 bases between.

V and J are TRBV12-3 or TRBV12-4 and TRBJ1-2; D remains ambiguous. The ends were cut back, 1 base at V and 7 bases at J, with 13 bases in the middle. The length of the CDR3 is 14 residues. The CDR3 DNA is TGTGCCAGCAGTTTAGGAACATCCCAGGCTGGCTACACCTTC. This gives the protein CASSLGTSQAGYTF.

The chain joins TRBV6-1 to TRBJ2-1; 10 positions match TRBD2. V was pared by 0 bases and J by 7 bases, with 9 bases of the junction left unmatched. CDR1 MNHNS and CDR2 SASEGT come from the germline V gene. The CDR3 is 17 residues long. CDR3 DNA: TGTGCCAGCAGTGAAGCAGTACTAGCGGGATCGGAGAATGAGCAGTTCTTC. Translated: CASSEAVLAGSENEQFF.

This clonotype was seen more than once but under ten times. V gene TRBV20-1 combines with J gene TRBJ2-4; D not resolved. With 4 bases removed from V and 10 bases from J, the gap between germline ends came to 11 bases. The CDR3 sequence is 11 residues long. Germline values: CDR1 DFQATT, CDR2 SNEGSKA (reference sequence). The CDR3 sequence: CSAIDGRIQYF. The CDR3 coding sequence is TGCAGTGCTATCGACGGAAGGATTCAGTACTTC.

The J gene is TRBJ2-1, the V gene TRBV7-9; D gene uncertain. Per germline, CDR1 SEHNR and CDR2 FQNEAQ (reference sequence). V was shortened by 3 bases and J by 9 bases, with 12 bases between the two germline ends. The CDR3 is made up of 13 amino acids. CDR3 region: CASSLTLVGEQFF. In DNA, the CDR3 is TGTGCCAGCAGCTTGACCCTGGTCGGTGAGCAGTTCTTC.

This chain links TRBV2 with TRBJ1-5; a possible D gene is TRBD1 (6 bases). Germline loops: CDR1 SNHLY, CDR2 FYNNEI. The V end was cut by 3 bases, the J end by 8 bases, with 17 bases between. The CDR3 length is 15 residues. The CDR3: CASSDPRSGVEPQHF. DNA of the CDR3: TGTGCCAGCAGTGATCCCCGGTCAGGGGTCGAGCCCCAGCATTTT. Filled out from reference TRBV2 and TRBJ1-5, the complete variable domain reads EPEVTQTPSHQVTQMGQEVILRCVPISNHLYFYWYRQILGQKVEFLVSFYNNEISEKSEIFDDQFSVERPDGSNFTLKIRSTKLEDSAMYFCASSDPRSGVEPQHFGDGTRLSIL.

This clonotype is categorized as medium-sized. The V and J genes are TRBV25-1 and TRBJ2-1; possibly TRBD2 for D (6 bases). CDR1 and CDR2 (germline): MGHDK, SYGVNS. V was cut by 3 bases and J by 0 bases, with 9 bases left in between. The CDR3 totals 15 residues. The CDR3 loop reads CASSEVTSSYNEQFF. The CDR3 coding sequence is TGTGCCAGCAGTGAGGTGACTAGCTCCTACAATGAGCAGTTCTTC.